These 10 T cell receptor beta chains came from one sample sequenced in a study of technical replicates of blood from several donors. Produced via immunoSEQ multiplex PCR; TCRdb's table is partial and in-frame only. The sample lists about 74,000 clones; approximately 95% were seen once. Sequenced sample: T cells isolated from PBMCs. The receptors come from a human donor in good health.

The rearrangement uses TRBV10-3 and TRBJ1-4, with unresolved D. This CDR3 has 16 amino acids. Germline CDR1 ENHRY, CDR2 SYGVKD. V was shortened by 2 bases and J by 2 bases, with 12 bases between the two germline ends. The CDR3: CAISEPEEGTNEKLFF. The CDR3 DNA sequence: TGTGCCATCAGTGAGCCCGAAGAGGGTACTAATGAAAAACTGTTTTTT.

The chain links TRBV2 to TRBJ2-5; 12 nucleotides align to TRBD1. This CDR3 region has 18 residues. Germline loops: CDR1 SNHLY, CDR2 FYNNEI. Germline trimming cut 1 base from V and 4 bases from J; bases unmatched to any gene: 10. CDR3 in amino acids: CASSEEVGQGALGETQYF. CDR3 nucleotide sequence: TGTGCCAGCAGTGAAGAGGTGGGACAGGGGGCGCTGGGAGAGACCCAGTACTTC. The complete variable domain, with remaining parts taken from reference TRBV2 and TRBJ2-5, reads EPEVTQTPSHQVTQMGQEVILRCVPISNHLYFYWYRQILGQKVEFLVSFYNNEISEKSEIFDDQFSVERPDGSNFTLKIRSTKLEDSAMYFCASSEEVGQGALGETQYFGPGTRLLVL.

This rearrangement joins TRBV21-1 to TRBJ1-2. TRBV21-1 is deemed a pseudogene. CDR3 length equals 17 residues. CDR3 sequence reads: CASSKGGTAQKLYGYTF. CDR3 bases: TGTGCCAGCAGCAAAGGAGGGACTGCCCAAAAGCTCTATGGCTACACCTTC.

The chain combines TRBV7-6 with TRBJ2-7; perhaps TRBD1 as D (6 bases). Germline CDR1 reads SGHVS; CDR2 reads FNYEAQ. The CDR3 loop spans 16 amino acids. V gave up 3 bases and J gave up 3 bases, with 18 bases separating them. The CDR3 region has the DNA TGTGCCAGCAGCTTCATCTCCGGGACAACAGACTACGAGCAGTACTTC. It translates to CASSFISGTTDYEQYF.

V usage is TRBV25-1 and J usage is TRBJ1-3, with 7 bases lining up with TRBD1. The CDR3 has 14 amino acids. V trimming: 5 bases; J trimming: 0 bases; junction bases outside the gene matches: 1. Germline loops: CDR1 MGHDK, CDR2 SYGVNS. The CDR3, as DNA: TGTGCCAGCAGTCAGGGGGGCTCTGGAAACACCATATATTTT. Its translation is CASSQGGSGNTIYF. The full variable domain, rest sourced from reference TRBV25-1 and TRBJ1-3, is EADIYQTPRYLVIGTGKKITLECSQTMGHDKMYWYQQDPGMELHLIHYSYGVNSTEKGDLSSESTVSRIRTEHFPLTLESARPSHTSQYLCASSQGGSGNTIYFGEGSWLTVV.

J is TRBJ2-7 and V is TRBV7-7, with 8 bases aligning to TRBD2. V trimming: 2 bases; J trimming: 0 bases; junction bases outside the gene matches: 3. The CDR3 runs 15 residues. Per the germline V gene, CDR1 is SSHAT and CDR2 is FNYEAQ (reference sequence). DNA for the CDR3: TGTGCCAGCAGCTTACTAGCGGGCAACTCCTACGAGCAGTACTTC. Amino acids: CASSLLAGNSYEQYF.

The chain joins TRBV2 to TRBJ1-1; a weak D match, TRBD1 (5 bases). This CDR3 comprises 14 residues. Trimming removed 10 bases from V and 5 bases from J, with 20 bases in between. Germline V gives CDR1 SNHLY, CDR2 FYNNEI. The CDR3 region is CATTPLDTSTEAFF. The CDR3 DNA sequence: TGTGCCACCACCCCCCTGGACACCTCTACTGAAGCTTTCTTT.

The rearrangement joins TRBV4-1 to TRBJ1-6; the D gene is possibly TRBD1 (5 bases). Between the trimmed V and J ends, which lost 0 bases and 7 bases, there was a span of 16 bases. The CDR3 totals 17 residues. Looked up from germline, CDR1 is MGHRA and CDR2 is YSYEKL. CDR3 protein: CASSQEMGGGSNSPLHF. CDR3 in DNA: TGCGCCAGCAGCCAAGAGATGGGCGGGGGTTCGAATTCACCCCTCCACTTT.

The chain combines TRBV5-1 with TRBJ2-7; 9 nucleotides align to TRBD2. The CDR3 runs 14 residues. Trimming removed 4 bases from V and 6 bases from J; junction bases left unmatched: 8. Germline V gives CDR1 SGHRS, CDR2 YFSETQ. The CDR3 loop reads CASSTGLARVEQYF. The CDR3 DNA follows: TGCGCCAGCAGCACCGGACTAGCGAGAGTCGAGCAGTACTTC.

The chain recombines TRBV19 with TRBJ1-1; D gene unclear. The CDR3 runs 11 residues. Per the germline V gene, CDR1 is LNHDA and CDR2 is SQIVND (reference sequence). V shed 11 bases and J shed 4 bases, with 11 bases lying between them. The CDR3 spells CALTVGTEAFF. The CDR3 DNA reads as TGTGCCCTAACGGTCGGCACTGAAGCTTTCTTT.